This entry lists 8 T cell receptor beta chains sequenced from one sample in a study of beta chain features in type 1 diabetes (dated by TCRdb to the late 2010s). On the study overall, not on this receptor specifically: A moderate but significant shortening of TCRB CDR3 length was observed in type 1 diabetes patients in all four CD4+ subsets.

To prepare the library, the immunoSEQ multiplex PCR assay was applied. The entire isolated RNA was reverse transcribed using the High Capacity cDNA Reverse Transcription Kit, and thus expressed TCRB transcripts were sequenced. This immuneACCESS table, as held by TCRdb, lists in-frame sequences with V and J called but not all clones. Of the missing ones, under half trace to an unresolved V gene in checked studies; the others have no known cause. Present in this sample are 150,000 to 200,000 clones, roughly 8% of which were seen just once. Of the sample, roughly 0.5% falls within the top ten clones. These TCRs' antigens remain unknown. The specimen was central memory CD4+ T cells from blood. The source of these receptors is a man in his late teens or twenties with type 1 diabetes.

This clone was seen more than once but under ten times. The gene calls are TRBV18 and TRBJ1-2; D gene unclear. The CDR3 totals 14 residues. Trimming stripped 0 bases from V and 8 bases from J, with 13 bases between. CDR1 is KGHSH and CDR2 is LQKENI in the germline V gene. CDR3 in amino acids: CASSPPAGSFGYTF. CDR3 DNA: TGTGCCAGCTCACCACCGGCGGGATCGTTCGGCTACACCTTC.

This clone showed up many times. The V gene is TRBV10-3, the J gene TRBJ2-2, with a tentative D call TRBD2 (6 bases). Trimming stripped 6 bases from V and 1 base from J, with 9 bases between. Germline V gene data show CDR1 as ENHRY and CDR2 as SYGVKD. The length of the CDR3 is 14 residues. The CDR3 nucleotides read TGTGCCATCAGCCCGGGACTGAACACCGGGGAGCTGTTTTTT. It translates to CAISPGLNTGELFF.

A remark on this clone: Different DNA sequences within this sample yield the same CDR3. The V gene is TRBV18, the J gene TRBJ1-1; 8 bases line up with TRBD1. The CDR3 runs to 13 residues. CDR1 and CDR2 (germline): KGHSH, LQKENI. The junction had 3 bases not matched to a gene; V was cut back by 3 bases and J by 6 bases. The CDR3 here is CASSPDRASEAFF. CDR3 in DNA: TGTGCCAGCTCACCGGACAGGGCCTCTGAAGCTTTCTTT. Based on the CDR3 plus reference TRBV18 and TRBJ1-1, the full variable domain is NAGVMQNPRHLVRRRGQEARLRCSPMKGHSHVYWYRQLPEEGLKFMVYLQKENIIDESGMPKERFSAEFPKEGPSILRIQQVVRGDSAAYFCASSPDRASEAFFGQGTRLTVV.

V is TRBV7-2 and J is TRBJ2-2, with D possibly being TRBD1 (6 bases). The CDR3 consists of 13 residues. V lost 5 bases and J lost 5, with 9 bases in between. Germline assignment: CDR1 SGHTA and CDR2 FQGNSA. The CDR3 sequence: CASSLGQTGELFF. CDR3 in DNA: TGTGCCAGCAGCCTAGGACAGACCGGGGAGCTGTTTTTT.

This clone came up a few times. V gene TRBV9 combines with J gene TRBJ1-4, with 7 bases aligning to TRBD1. This CDR3 spans 14 amino acids. V shed 0 bases and J 8 bases; nucleotides not matched to a gene: 4. Germline V lookup: CDR1 SGDLS, CDR2 YYNGEE. CDR3 sequence reads: CASSVGRGDEKLFF. In nucleotides, the CDR3 is TGTGCCAGCAGCGTAGGCAGGGGGGACGAAAAACTGTTTTTT.

This clone was picked up a small number of times. This rearrangement joins TRBV2 to TRBJ2-2; the match to TRBD1 covers 7 bases. Germline lookup yields CDR1 SNHLY and CDR2 FYNNEI. After removal of 10 bases from V and 0 bases from J, the junction contained 8 bases not matched to a gene. The CDR3 runs 15 residues. The CDR3 spells CAINTGAANTGELFF. The CDR3 DNA follows: TGTGCCATCAACACAGGGGCCGCGAACACCGGGGAGCTGTTTTTT.

The CDR3 loop reads CASSLGGSFDTQYF. The DNA for the CDR3 is TGTGCCAGCAGTTTAGGCGGGAGTTTCGATACGCAGTATTTT. V is TRBV28 and J is TRBJ2-3; TRBD2 aligns across 7 bases. J gave up 6 bases and V 2 bases, and 5 bases lay outside the gene matches. From germline, CDR1 is MDHEN and CDR2 SYDVKM. CDR3 length equals 14 residues.

CDR3 sequence reads: CASSPLRGQGYGTQYF. For the CDR3, the DNA is TGTGCCAGCAGCCCCCTCCGGGGACAGGGATATGGTACGCAGTATTTT. This sequence joins TRBV11-2 and TRBJ2-3, with 9 positions matching TRBD1. Germline CDR1 and CDR2: SGHAT and FQNNGV. J lost 8 bases, V lost 5 bases, and 14 bases had no gene match. The CDR3 sequence is 16 residues long.